This entry lists 24 T cell receptor beta chains sequenced from one sample in a study of T cells after yellow fever vaccination. TCRdb ran MiXCR on the 5' RACE reads and lists one entry per CDR3 protein. The sample carries 250,000 or so distinct CDR3 sequences, 6.5% to 8.5% recorded once. Sequences were derived from CD4+ T cells sorted from PBMCs, sampled 15 days after the yellow fever booster vaccination. These TCRs come from a man between 25 and 39 years old who received the YFV17D yellow fever vaccine.

The V and J genes are TRBV5-4 and TRBJ2-3, with D perhaps matching TRBD2 (5 bases). Germline V gene sequence: CDR1 SGHNT, CDR2 YYREEE (reference sequence). V was pared by 0 bases and J by 3 bases, with 11 bases between. The CDR3 spans 15 residues. CDR3 DNA sequence: TGTGCCAGCAGCTTGGGAGGGTTTCGGACAGATACGCAGTATTTT. Translated: CASSLGGFRTDTQYF.

This clonotype was recorded many times. The chain has TRBV10-2 and TRBJ2-2; a possible D gene is TRBD1 (5 bases). Germline-derived CDR1 and CDR2 are WSHSY and SAAADI. The CDR3 consists of 14 residues. Trimming cost V 5 bases and J 0 bases, with 7 bases left between them. The CDR3 reads CASSLDTNTGELFF. CDR3 sequence (DNA): TGCGCCAGCAGTCTGGACACGAACACCGGGGAGCTGTTTTTT.

At least ten counts were recorded for this clonotype. This chain joins TRBV9 and TRBJ1-6; 9 bases line up with TRBD1. The germline V gene encodes CDR1 SGDLS and CDR2 YYNGEE. The CDR3 runs 15 residues. The trim removed 3 bases at V and 6 bases at J, leaving 4 bases unmatched. The CDR3 loop is CASSAPGQGNSPLHF. CDR3 nucleotide sequence: TGTGCCAGCAGCGCGCCGGGACAGGGTAATTCACCCCTCCACTTT.

This clonotype has a count of ten or more. This chain connects TRBV18 to TRBJ2-7; TRBD2 might be the D (7 bases). The V end was cut by 3 bases, the J end by 10 bases, with 13 bases between. Germline CDR1 KGHSH, CDR2 LQKENI. The CDR3 runs to 12 residues. CDR3 amino acids: CASSPPGGGQYF. The CDR3 DNA sequence: TGTGCCAGCTCACCTCCGGGGGGCGGACAGTACTTC. Full variable domain (rest looked up from reference TRBV18 and TRBJ2-7): NAGVMQNPRHLVRRRGQEARLRCSPMKGHSHVYWYRQLPEEGLKFMVYLQKENIIDESGMPKERFSAEFPKEGPSILRIQQVVRGDSAAYFCASSPPGGGQYFGPGTRLTVT.

In this sample, this clonotype turned up many times. The rearrangement uses TRBV7-9 and TRBJ2-2, with a weak D call TRBD2 (5 bases). The CDR3 is made up of 15 amino acids. The V end was cut by 1 base, the J end by 0 bases, with 6 bases between. Germline assignment: CDR1 SEHNR and CDR2 FQNEAQ (reference sequence). The CDR3 loop is CASSLGRSNTGELFF. The CDR3 region has the DNA TGTGCCAGCAGCTTAGGGAGGTCGAACACCGGGGAGCTGTTTTTT.

The V and J genes are TRBV19 and TRBJ1-5; D possibly corresponds to TRBD1 (6 bases). Germline lookup yields CDR1 LNHDA and CDR2 SQIVND (reference sequence). The V and J ends lost 11 bases and 3 bases respectively, with 14 bases between them. The CDR3 length is 13 residues. The CDR3 region has the DNA TGTGCCGCCAGAGACAGGCTCAATCAGCCCCAGCATTTT. Translated, it gives CAARDRLNQPQHF.

This clonotype was seen only a few times. V is TRBV15 and J is TRBJ2-7; TRBD2 is a possible D gene (5 bases). CDR3 length: 15 amino acids. The V end lost 1 base, the J end lost 3 bases, and 13 bases lay between the germline ends. The germline V gene has CDR1 LNHNV and CDR2 YYDKDF (reference sequence). DNA of the CDR3: TGTGCCACCAGCAGAGCGCCAGCGGAAATCTACGAGCAGTACTTC. Amino acid sequence: CATSRAPAEIYEQYF. Full variable domain (outside the CDR3, taken from reference TRBV15 and TRBJ2-7): DAMVIQNPRYQVTQFGKPVTLSCSQTLNHNVMYWYQQKSSQAPKLLFHYYDKDFNNEADTPDNFQSRRPNTSFCFLDIRSPGLGDTAMYLCATSRAPAEIYEQYFGPGTRLTVT.

This clonotype was observed many times. V and J are TRBV29-1 and TRBJ2-1, with TRBD2 matching over 7 bases. The germline V gene has CDR1 SQVTM and CDR2 ANQGSEA. With 5 bases clipped from V and 4 bases from J, the junction kept 11 bases outside the gene matches. The CDR3 has 15 residues. Here the CDR3 reads CSVKPRELGYNEQFF. In nucleotides, the CDR3 is TGCAGCGTTAAACCGCGGGAGTTGGGGTACAATGAGCAGTTCTTC.

This clonotype was detected many times. The chain employs TRBV9 and TRBJ1-2; D remains unclear. There are 15 residues in the CDR3. Germline V CDR1 and CDR2: SGDLS, YYNGEE. Trimming shortened V by 0 bases and J by 4 bases, and 13 bases separated the two germline ends. CDR3 sequence reads: CASSVGLEAIYGYTF. In nucleotides, the CDR3 is TGTGCCAGCAGCGTAGGGTTGGAGGCCATCTATGGCTACACCTTC.

The gene calls are TRBV18 and TRBJ2-7; D gene unclear. The CDR3 is 13 residues long. In germline, CDR1 is KGHSH, CDR2 LQKENI. Trimming removed 6 bases from V and 7 bases from J, with 16 bases in between. In DNA, the CDR3 is TGTGCCAGCTCCCCCATCTCGCCCGGGGAGCAGTACTTC. This codes for CASSPISPGEQYF.

This clonotype was counted ten times or more. The gene calls are TRBV20-1 and TRBJ1-4, with D unclear. The ends were cut back, 6 bases at V and 5 bases at J, with 10 bases in the middle. CDR1 is DFQATT, CDR2 SNEGSKA, per germline (reference sequence). There are 12 residues in the CDR3. The CDR3 region is CSANQPNEKLFF. Here the CDR3 DNA reads TGCAGTGCCAACCAGCCCAATGAAAAACTGTTTTTT.

With regard to this clonotype: A junction boundary mismatches the germline segment, possibly from a read error. The chain carries TRBV19 and TRBJ1-5; D may be TRBD1 (5 bases). Germline V gene data show CDR1 as LNHDA and CDR2 as SQIVND (reference sequence). The CDR3 has 13 residues. CDR3 amino acids: CASRARGNQPQHF. In DNA form, the CDR3 reads TGTGCAAGTAGGGCCCGGGGGAATCAGCCCCAGCATTTT.

This clonotype was counted at least ten times. J is TRBJ2-3 and V is TRBV6-2 or TRBV6-3, with 13 bases aligning to TRBD2. The CDR3 length is 17 residues. Germline CDR1 is MNHEY and CDR2 is SVGEGT. The V segment lost 5 bases and the J segment 5 bases; nucleotides outside the gene matches: 10. The CDR3 loop is CASSLRSTSGRGDTQYF. CDR3 in DNA: TGTGCCAGCAGTCTCCGCTCAACTAGCGGGAGGGGAGATACGCAGTATTTT.

The chain links TRBV6-2 or TRBV6-3 to TRBJ2-5, with D perhaps matching TRBD1 or TRBD2 (5 bases each). V was clipped by 4 bases and J by 5 bases, with 14 bases between them. Germline loops: CDR1 MNHEY, CDR2 SVGEGT. This CDR3 is 14 amino acids long. CDR3 region: CASSWGRRRETQYF. The CDR3 DNA reads TGTGCCAGCAGTTGGGGCCGTCGGAGGGAGACCCAGTACTTC.

Ten or more counts support this clonotype. The rearrangement joins TRBV20-1 to TRBJ2-7, with D perhaps matching TRBD1 (6 bases). CDR3 length: 13 amino acids. Germline assignment: CDR1 DFQATT and CDR2 SNEGSKA (reference sequence). The V and J ends lost 7 bases and 5 bases respectively, with 18 bases between them. CDR3 in amino acids: CSGRGRGWDEQYF. The DNA for the CDR3 is TGCAGTGGAAGGGGCAGGGGCTGGGACGAGCAGTACTTC.

This clonotype occurred a few times. J is TRBJ2-3 and V is TRBV7-2, with 9 bases that match TRBD2. The V gene end was trimmed by 4 bases and the J gene end by 3 bases; junction bases not matched to a gene: 11. Germline V gene sequence: CDR1 SGHTA, CDR2 FQGNSA. The CDR3 extends over 17 amino acids. This CDR3 is CASSSPRGGGATDTQYF. CDR3 coding DNA: TGTGCCAGCAGCTCGCCGCGGGGGGGCGGGGCAACAGATACGCAGTATTTT.

This clonotype was observed a handful of times. The chain couples TRBV20-1 to TRBJ2-6, with unresolved D. Trimming shortened V by 0 bases and J by 13 bases, and 10 bases separated the two germline ends. This CDR3 spans 12 amino acids. The germline gives CDR1 DFQATT, CDR2 SNEGSKA (reference sequence). The DNA of the CDR3 is TGCAGTGCTAGAGATTCGGGTCGAGTCCTGACTTTC. Translating gives CSARDSGRVLTF.

This clonotype occurred a few times. CDR3: CASSWAGRKETQYF. The CDR3 DNA sequence: TGTGCCAGCAGTTGGGCAGGGAGGAAAGAGACCCAGTACTTC. The rearrangement links TRBV12-3 or TRBV12-4 to TRBJ2-5, with TRBD2 as a possible D gene (6 bases). The ends were cut back, 4 bases at V and 3 bases at J, with 12 bases in the middle. This CDR3 comprises 14 residues.

The chain has TRBV5-6 and TRBJ2-5; D may be TRBD1 or TRBD2 (5 bases each). There are 13 residues in the CDR3. The V and J ends lost 9 bases and 3 bases respectively, with 15 bases between them. Germline loops: CDR1 SGHDT, CDR2 YYEEEE. The CDR3 loop reads CAMSPGLEETQYF. DNA of the CDR3: TGTGCCATGAGCCCGGGGCTGGAAGAGACCCAGTACTTC.

This clonotype has just a few counts. V and J are TRBV20-1 and TRBJ2-5; TRBD2 matches 9 bases. With V trimmed by 2 bases and J by 5 bases, 3 bases remained unmatched. CDR1 DFQATT and CDR2 SNEGSKA come from the germline V gene (reference sequence). The CDR3 length is 13 residues. The DNA for the CDR3 is TGCAGTGCTAGACTAGCGGGGTGGGAGACCCAGTACTTC. Translation: CSARLAGWETQYF.

This clonotype was recorded a few times. The V gene is TRBV3-1, the J gene TRBJ2-7; D gene unclear. CDR1 and CDR2 from the germline V gene are LGHDT and YNNKEL (reference sequence). The CDR3 is 14 residues long. V lost 1 base and J lost 4, with 11 bases in between. DNA of the CDR3: TGTGCCAGCAGCCAAGCCCTAACTACTTACGAGCAGTACTTC. Its translation: CASSQALTTYEQYF.

This clonotype was seen repeatedly, ten times or more. The V call is TRBV29-1, the J call TRBJ2-3; D gene unclear. The germline gives CDR1 SQVTM, CDR2 ANQGSEA. Deletions cut 4 bases from V and 1 base from J, with 9 bases between. The CDR3 contains 13 residues. For the CDR3, the DNA is TGCAGCGTTGCCCCTATCCGCACAGATACGCAGTATTTT. Amino acids: CSVAPIRTDTQYF.

This clonotype was seen at least ten times. The J gene is TRBJ1-2, the V gene TRBV3-1; D gene ambiguous. The CDR3 length is 13 residues. Germline lookup yields CDR1 LGHDT and CDR2 YNNKEL (reference sequence). Trimming removed 1 base at V and 4 bases at J, with 7 bases between. CDR3 DNA: TGTGCCAGCAGCCAAGTCGAAGGCTATGGCTACACCTTC. Its protein product is CASSQVEGYGYTF.

In its sample, this clonotype was seen many times. The chain employs TRBV14 and TRBJ1-1; no reliable D call. Per the germline V gene, CDR1 is SGHDN and CDR2 is FVKESK. With 0 bases removed from V and 6 bases from J, the gap between germline ends came to 11 bases. The CDR3 has 14 residues. The CDR3 DNA follows: TGTGCCAGCAGCCAAGAGGCAGGTAAAGCTGAAGCTTTCTTT. It specifies CASSQEAGKAEAFF.